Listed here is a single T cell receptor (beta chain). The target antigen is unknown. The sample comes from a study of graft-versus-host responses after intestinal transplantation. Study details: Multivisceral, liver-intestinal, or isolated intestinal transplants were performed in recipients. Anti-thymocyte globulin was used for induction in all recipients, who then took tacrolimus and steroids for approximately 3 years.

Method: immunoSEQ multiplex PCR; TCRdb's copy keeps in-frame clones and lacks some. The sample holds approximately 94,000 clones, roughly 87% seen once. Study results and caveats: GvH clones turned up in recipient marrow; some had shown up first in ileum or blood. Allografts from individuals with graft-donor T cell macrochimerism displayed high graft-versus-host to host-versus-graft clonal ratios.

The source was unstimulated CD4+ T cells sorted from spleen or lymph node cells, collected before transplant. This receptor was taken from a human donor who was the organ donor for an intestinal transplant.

CDR3 coding DNA: TGTGCCAGCAGTGACCCATCTGTGGCTTACAATGAGCAGTTCTTC. It translates to CASSDPSVAYNEQFF. The chain recombines TRBV6-4 with TRBJ2-1; D remains ambiguous. Per the germline V gene, CDR1 is MRHNA and CDR2 is SNTAGT. The CDR3 has 15 amino acids. The V end lost 2 bases, the J end lost 4 bases, and 12 bases lay between the germline ends.